This T cell receptor (beta chain) emerged from a study of blood T cell repertoires in COVID-19. Measured with immunoSEQ multiplex PCR; TCRdb has only the in-frame clones, and not every one. The sample consists of about 76,000 clones, 90% of them appearing once. Germline assignment: CDR1 KGHSH and CDR2 LQKENI. The length of the CDR3 is 15 residues. With 1 base removed from V and 4 bases from J, the gap between germline ends came to 10 bases. The V call is TRBV18, the J call TRBJ2-2; the D gene is possibly TRBD1 (6 bases). This sequence was found in a man over 45 with acute or convalescent COVID-19. Sequenced material: peripheral blood. The CDR3 sequence: CASSPQGDGTGELFF. The CDR3 nucleotides read TGTGCCAGCTCACCACAGGGGGATGGCACCGGGGAGCTGTTTTTT.